The 24 T cell receptor beta chains in this list originate from one sample, sequenced in a study of T cell changes during pregnancy in multiple sclerosis. The method was immunoSEQ multiplex PCR; TCRdb's version includes in-frame clones alone and lacks a portion of them. The sample records 70,000 to 85,000 clones, just over 90% being singletons. The sequenced sample was peripheral blood, obtained before pregnancy. These receptors were collected from a female donor with multiple sclerosis, enrolled in a pregnancy study.

J is TRBJ2-1 and V is TRBV11-2; TRBD2 matches at 14 bases. CDR3 size: 16 residues. Per germline, CDR1 SGHAT and CDR2 FQNNGV. Trimming at V came to 7 bases and at J to 7 bases, leaving 9 bases not matched to a gene. This CDR3 reads CASNPSGLAGGNEQFF. The CDR3 region has the DNA TGTGCCAGCAATCCCTCAGGACTAGCGGGAGGAAATGAGCAGTTCTTC.

CDR3 sequence (DNA): TGTGCCAGCAGCTTGCGGTCTACTAACAACAATGAGCAGTTCTTC. Amino acids: CASSLRSTNNNEQFF. The chain uses TRBV5-4 and TRBJ2-1; no firm D call. Trimming stripped 1 base from V and 5 bases from J, with 13 bases between. Germline V CDR1 and CDR2: SGHNT, YYREEE (reference sequence). This CDR3 is built from 15 residues.

The chain uses TRBV5-1 and TRBJ1-1, with D possibly being TRBD1 (5 bases). The V gene's germline CDR1 is SGHRS and CDR2 YFSETQ. The CDR3 has 11 residues. Trimming removed 1 base from V and 7 bases from J, with 5 bases in between. CDR3 in DNA: TGCGCCAGCAGCTTGCAGGGTGAAGCTTTCTTT. Translating gives CASSLQGEAFF.

V and J are TRBV27 and TRBJ2-5; 9 bases line up with TRBD1. CDR3 length: 17 residues. Trimming took 3 bases from V and 2 from J; bases not matched to a gene: 10. Germline V gives CDR1 MNHEY, CDR2 SMNVEV (reference sequence). In DNA, the CDR3 is TGTGCCAGCAGTTTCCTTCGGACAGGGGTGGGTCAAGAGACCCAGTACTTC. Its protein is CASSFLRTGVGQETQYF.

The gene calls are TRBV14 and TRBJ1-1; the D gene is possibly TRBD1 (6 bases). Germline V gene data show CDR1 as SGHDN and CDR2 as FVKESK. The length of the CDR3 is 15 residues. Deletions cut 0 bases from V and 1 base from J, with 9 bases between. CDR3 sequence: CASSQDGQKNTEAFF. CDR3 nucleotide sequence: TGTGCCAGCAGCCAAGATGGACAGAAGAACACTGAAGCTTTCTTT.

In this sample, this clone turned up once. CDR3 sequence (DNA): TGCGCCAGCAGCTCGATGAGGGACAGGGGGGAAGGCTACACCTTC. This encodes CASSSMRDRGEGYTF. This chain connects TRBV5-1 to TRBJ1-2, with TRBD1 matching 11 bases. V shed 3 bases and J 8 bases; nucleotides not matched to a gene: 9. CDR1 SGHRS and CDR2 YFSETQ come from the germline V gene. There are 15 residues in the CDR3.

The chain has TRBV18 and TRBJ1-5; no clear D gene. V gave up 1 base and J gave up 3 bases, with 7 bases separating them. This CDR3 comprises 14 residues. CDR1 is KGHSH and CDR2 is LQKENI in the germline V gene. CDR3 in DNA: TGTGCCAGCTCACCACGACAAGTCAATCAGCCCCAGCATTTT. Protein sequence: CASSPRQVNQPQHF.

This chain uses TRBV5-1 with TRBJ1-1; D uncertain. V lost 4 bases, J lost 3 bases, and 10 bases lay in between. This CDR3 comprises 13 residues. CDR1 is SGHRS and CDR2 is YFSETQ in the germline V gene. The CDR3, as DNA: TGCGCCAGCAGCGTAGACACGGACACTGAAGCTTTCTTT. Protein product: CASSVDTDTEAFF.

The V and J genes are TRBV4-2 and TRBJ2-7; the D gene is possibly TRBD1 (6 bases). CDR3 length: 16 amino acids. Looked up from germline, CDR1 is LGHNA and CDR2 is YNFKEQ. Deletions cut 0 bases from V and 7 bases from J, with 19 bases between. In DNA form, the CDR3 reads TGTGCCAGCAGCCAAGACCCCTCGGACAGACGGCGGGAGCAGTACTTC. Amino acid sequence: CASSQDPSDRRREQYF.

The J gene is TRBJ2-1, the V gene TRBV6-5, with D possibly matching TRBD1 (6 bases). The CDR3 length is 14 residues. With 5 bases removed from V and 4 bases from J, the gap between germline ends came to 12 bases. Germline V gene lookup returns CDR1 MNHEY and CDR2 SVGAGI. DNA for the CDR3: TGTGCCAGCAGTCTCGGGACATCATACAATGAGCAGTTCTTC. This sequence encodes CASSLGTSYNEQFF.

The chain joins TRBV7-9 to TRBJ1-2; 9 bases map to TRBD1. Per the germline V gene, CDR1 is SEHNR and CDR2 is FQNEAQ (reference sequence). Germline trimming cut 2 bases from V and 4 bases from J; bases unmatched to any gene: 2. CDR3 length: 14 residues. CDR3 nucleotides: TGTGCCAGCAGCTTAACGACAGGGGGCTATGGCTACACCTTC. Protein product: CASSLTTGGYGYTF.

V and J are TRBV5-1 and TRBJ2-3, with 12 positions matching TRBD2. Per the germline V gene, CDR1 is SGHRS and CDR2 is YFSETQ. The CDR3 has 18 amino acids. Trimming took 0 bases from V and 1 from J; bases not matched to a gene: 6. CDR3 sequence: CASSLDLAGGPGTDTQYF. The CDR3 DNA reads as TGCGCCAGCAGCTTGGATCTAGCGGGAGGGCCGGGCACAGATACGCAGTATTTT.

J is TRBJ1-5 and V is TRBV6-5; TRBD1 matches 7 bases. Germline loops: CDR1 MNHEY, CDR2 SVGAGI. CDR3 length: 13 amino acids. After removal of 5 bases from V and 4 bases from J, the junction contained 2 bases not matched to a gene. The CDR3 loop reads CASSKQGNQPQHF. CDR3 DNA: TGTGCCAGCAGTAAACAGGGGAATCAGCCCCAGCATTTT.

In its sample, this clone was seen once. CDR3 nucleotides: TGTGCCAGGCCCACAGGGAACTATGGCTACACCTTC. Its translation: CARPTGNYGYTF. The chain uses TRBV27 and TRBJ1-2; maybe TRBD1 (6 bases). V dropped 9 bases and J dropped 2 bases, with 10 bases sitting between them. CDR1 is MNHEY, CDR2 SMNVEV, per germline (reference sequence). This CDR3 is built from 12 residues.

A single count supports this clone. The chain employs TRBV28 and TRBJ2-6; D is perhaps TRBD2 (6 bases). This CDR3 has 13 residues. Trimming shortened V by 8 bases and J by 2 bases, and 7 bases separated the two germline ends. Germline assignment: CDR1 MDHEN and CDR2 SYDVKM. This chain's CDR3 is CASRGTGANVLTF. CDR3 DNA sequence: TGTGCCAGCCGGGGGACTGGGGCCAACGTCCTGACTTTC.

The chain uses TRBV5-5 and TRBJ2-1; D is undetermined. From germline, CDR1 is SGHKS and CDR2 YYEKEE (reference sequence). Trimming stripped 4 bases from V and 7 bases from J, with 6 bases between. CDR3 length: 11 amino acids. CDR3 loop: CASSVRNEQFF. CDR3 in DNA: TGTGCCAGCAGCGTTCGTAATGAGCAGTTCTTC.

CDR3: CASSTNRDSGTQYF. As DNA, the CDR3 is TGTGCCAGTAGTACCAACCGGGACTCGGGGACCCAGTACTTC. The V and J genes are TRBV19 and TRBJ2-5; the D gene is possibly TRBD2 (6 bases). This CDR3 region has 14 residues. The V gene's germline CDR1 is LNHDA and CDR2 SQIVND (reference sequence). V lost 4 bases, J lost 7 bases, and 16 bases lay in between. Filled out from reference TRBV19 and TRBJ2-5, the complete variable domain reads DGGITQSPKYLFRKEGQNVTLSCEQNLNHDAMYWYRQDPGQGLRLIYYSQIVNDFQKGDIAEGYSVSREKKESFPLTVTSAQKNPTAFYLCASSTNRDSGTQYFGPGTRLLVL.

The DNA of the CDR3 is TGTGCCAGCAGCTCCCCGGGACTAGCGGGAGGGACGGGCACAGATACGCAGTATTTT. Protein sequence: CASSSPGLAGGTGTDTQYF. The chain recombines TRBV11-2 with TRBJ2-3, with 16 bases aligning to TRBD2. Germline V CDR1 and CDR2: SGHAT, FQNNGV. With V trimmed by 4 bases and J by 1 base, 8 bases remained unmatched. This CDR3 spans 19 amino acids.

This chain joins TRBV5-1 and TRBJ2-2; TRBD1 agrees at 9 bases. Germline CDR1 reads SGHRS; CDR2 reads YFSETQ. The V segment lost 0 bases and the J segment 5 bases; nucleotides outside the gene matches: 2. The length of the CDR3 is 15 residues. The chain's CDR3 is CASSLVTGGTGELFF. CDR3 nucleotide sequence: TGCGCCAGCAGCTTGGTGACAGGGGGGACCGGGGAGCTGTTTTTT.

V is TRBV27 and J is TRBJ2-3; 13 bases map to TRBD2. The CDR3 runs to 16 residues. Trimming at V came to 5 bases and at J to 3 bases, leaving 5 bases not matched to a gene. Germline CDR1 is MNHEY and CDR2 is SMNVEV (reference sequence). CDR3 sequence reads: CASSPRTSGSTDTQYF. DNA of the CDR3: TGTGCCAGCAGTCCACGGACTAGCGGGAGTACAGATACGCAGTATTTT.

This chain joins TRBV4-1 and TRBJ2-1; TRBD1 matches 8 bases. CDR1 and CDR2 (germline): MGHRA, YSYEKL. The CDR3 length is 19 residues. J gave up 3 bases and V 1 base, and 14 bases lay outside the gene matches. The CDR3 DNA is TGCGCCAGCAGCCAAGTAGGGGGACGGGGACAGGCTTACTACAATGAGCAGTTCTTC. It yields the protein CASSQVGGRGQAYYNEQFF.

This chain joins TRBV7-2 and TRBJ1-5; TRBD1 matches at 8 bases. V lost 6 bases and J lost 5; bases outside the gene matches: 9. The CDR3 length is 15 residues. Looked up from germline, CDR1 is SGHTA and CDR2 is FQGNSA. The CDR3 bases are TGTGCCAGCAGTCTTCAGGGGGCGCGGGATCAGCCCCAGCATTTT. It specifies CASSLQGARDQPQHF.

The chain combines TRBV5-4 with TRBJ1-5, with TRBD1 matching over 9 bases. V gave up 4 bases and J gave up 5 bases; unmatched junction bases: 1. The CDR3 consists of 13 residues. Germline CDR1 and CDR2: SGHNT and YYREEE (reference sequence). In nucleotides, the CDR3 is TGTGCCAGCAGCCGACAGGGGGATCAGCCCCAGCATTTT. Encoded protein: CASSRQGDQPQHF.

This clone appeared a few times. This specimen includes other DNA sequences encoding the same CDR3. CDR3 sequence: CASSIRGNNQPQHF. As DNA, the CDR3 is TGTGCCAGTAGTATTCGGGGAAACAATCAGCCCCAGCATTTT. This rearrangement joins TRBV19 to TRBJ1-5; D is uncertain. The CDR3 consists of 14 residues. Germline assignment: CDR1 LNHDA and CDR2 SQIVND (reference sequence). Trimming took off 3 bases at V and 3 bases at J, with 9 bases between the two ends.